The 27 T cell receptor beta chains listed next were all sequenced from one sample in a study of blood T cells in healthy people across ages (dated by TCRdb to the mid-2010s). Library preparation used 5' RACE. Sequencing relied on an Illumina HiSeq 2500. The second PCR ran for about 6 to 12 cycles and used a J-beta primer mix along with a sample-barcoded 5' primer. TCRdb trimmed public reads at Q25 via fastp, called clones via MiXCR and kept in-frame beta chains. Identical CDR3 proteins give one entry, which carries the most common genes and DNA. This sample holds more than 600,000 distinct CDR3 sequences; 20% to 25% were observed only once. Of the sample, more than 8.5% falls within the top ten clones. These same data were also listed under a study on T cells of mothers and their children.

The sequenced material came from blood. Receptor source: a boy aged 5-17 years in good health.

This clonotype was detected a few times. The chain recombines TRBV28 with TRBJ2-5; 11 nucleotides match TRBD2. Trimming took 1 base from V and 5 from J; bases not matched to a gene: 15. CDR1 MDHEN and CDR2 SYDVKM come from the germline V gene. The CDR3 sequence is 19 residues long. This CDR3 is CASSLYLYTGLAERETQYF. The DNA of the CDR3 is TGTGCCAGCAGTTTATATTTATATACGGGACTAGCGGAGCGTGAGACCCAGTACTTC.

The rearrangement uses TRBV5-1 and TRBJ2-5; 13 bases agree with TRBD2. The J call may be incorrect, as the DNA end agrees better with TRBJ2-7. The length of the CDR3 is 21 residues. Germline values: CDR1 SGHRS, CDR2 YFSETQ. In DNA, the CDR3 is TGCGCCAGCAGCCCCCCCGTCGGACTAGCGGGAGTTAAAAATAGTGCCTACGAGCAGTACTTC. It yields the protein CASSPPVGLAGVKNSAYEQYF.

The CDR3 DNA sequence: TGCAGTGCTAGAGTAAGGGGGCCCTCCTACGAGCAGTACTTC. Translated, it gives CSARVRGPSYEQYF. V usage is TRBV20-1 and J usage is TRBJ2-5; TRBD1 agrees at 7 bases. The J call may be incorrect, as the DNA end agrees better with TRBJ2-7. The CDR3 covers 14 residues. CDR1 is DFQATT, CDR2 SNEGSKA, per germline (reference sequence).

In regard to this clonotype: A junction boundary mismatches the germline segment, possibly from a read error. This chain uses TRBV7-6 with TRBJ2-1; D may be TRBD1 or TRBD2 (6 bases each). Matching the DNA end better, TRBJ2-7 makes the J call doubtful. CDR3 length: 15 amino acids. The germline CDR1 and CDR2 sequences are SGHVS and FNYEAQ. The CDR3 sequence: CACSSGASPNYEQYF. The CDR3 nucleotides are TGTGCCTGCAGCTCGGGGGCGAGTCCGAACTACGAGCAGTACTTC.

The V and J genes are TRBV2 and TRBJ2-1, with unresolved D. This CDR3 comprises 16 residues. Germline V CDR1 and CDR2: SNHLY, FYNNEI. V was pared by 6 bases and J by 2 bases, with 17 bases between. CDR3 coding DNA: TGTGCCAGCAGGGATCCCGTGGTTAACCCCTACAATGAGCAGTTCTTC. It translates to CASRDPVVNPYNEQFF.

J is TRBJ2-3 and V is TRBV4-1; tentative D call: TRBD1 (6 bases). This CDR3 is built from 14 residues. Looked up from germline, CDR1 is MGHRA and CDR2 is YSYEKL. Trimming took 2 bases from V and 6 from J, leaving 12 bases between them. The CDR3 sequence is CASSQTGWWDTQYF. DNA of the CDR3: TGCGCCAGCAGCCAAACAGGGTGGTGGGATACGCAGTATTTT.

The CDR3 nucleotides read TGCAGTGCTAGAGGGACTAGCCTAGCGGGGGGGCTAGCCTACAATGAGCAGTTCTTC. Its translation is CSARGTSLAGGLAYNEQFF. The gene calls are TRBV20-1 and TRBJ2-1, with 12 bases lining up with TRBD2. The CDR3 totals 19 residues. The ends lost 1 base at V and 2 bases at J; junction bases unmatched: 12. The germline CDR1 and CDR2 sequences are DFQATT and SNEGSKA (reference sequence).

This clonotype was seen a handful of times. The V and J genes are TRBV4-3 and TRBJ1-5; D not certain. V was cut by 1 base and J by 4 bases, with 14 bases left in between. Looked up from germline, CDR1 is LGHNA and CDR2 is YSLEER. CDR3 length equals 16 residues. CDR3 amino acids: CASSQAWVALNQPQHF. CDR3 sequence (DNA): TGCGCCAGCAGCCAAGCATGGGTGGCCCTGAATCAGCCCCAGCATTTT.

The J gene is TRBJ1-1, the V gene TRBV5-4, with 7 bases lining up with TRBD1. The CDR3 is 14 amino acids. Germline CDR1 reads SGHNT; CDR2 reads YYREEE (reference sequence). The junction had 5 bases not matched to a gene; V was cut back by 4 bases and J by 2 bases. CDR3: CASSLGQINTEAFF. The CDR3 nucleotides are TGTGCCAGCAGCCTGGGACAGATAAACACTGAAGCTTTCTTT.

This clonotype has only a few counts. CDR3 residues: CSVEGGLASREQFF. The CDR3 bases are TGCAGCGTTGAAGGGGGTCTAGCCTCTCGTGAGCAGTTCTTC. The chain carries TRBV29-1 and TRBJ2-1; TRBD2 is a possible D gene (5 bases). The CDR3 contains 14 residues. The V gene's germline CDR1 is SQVTM and CDR2 ANQGSEA. V was pared by 1 base and J by 9 bases, with 16 bases between.

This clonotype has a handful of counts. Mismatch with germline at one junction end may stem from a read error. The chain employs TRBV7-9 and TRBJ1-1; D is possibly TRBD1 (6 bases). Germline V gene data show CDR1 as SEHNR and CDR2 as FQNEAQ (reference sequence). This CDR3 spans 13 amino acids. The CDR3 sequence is CAGSLQGSTEAFF. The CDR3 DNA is TGTGCCGGCAGCTTACAGGGCTCCACTGAAGCTTTCTTT.

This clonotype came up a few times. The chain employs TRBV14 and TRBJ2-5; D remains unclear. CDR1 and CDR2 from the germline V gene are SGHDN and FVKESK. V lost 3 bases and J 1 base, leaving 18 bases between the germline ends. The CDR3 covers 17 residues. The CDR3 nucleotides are TGTGCCAGCAGCCATTCTTATCTTGACCGTTCCCAAGAGACCCAGTACTTC. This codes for CASSHSYLDRSQETQYF.

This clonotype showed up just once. The CDR3 nucleotides read TGTGCCAGCAGTTGGACAGGGCCGGGAGAGACCCAGTACTTC. Protein product: CASSWTGPGETQYF. The gene calls are TRBV7-9 and TRBJ2-5, with 8 bases that match TRBD1. Germline V gives CDR1 SEHNR, CDR2 FQNEAQ (reference sequence). This CDR3 region has 14 residues. The junction had 7 bases not matched to a gene; V was cut back by 6 bases and J by 4 bases.

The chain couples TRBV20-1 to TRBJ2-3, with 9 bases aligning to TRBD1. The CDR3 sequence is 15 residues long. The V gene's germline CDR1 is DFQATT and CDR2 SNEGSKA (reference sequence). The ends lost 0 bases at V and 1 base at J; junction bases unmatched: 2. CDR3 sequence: CSARDGDRGTDTQYF. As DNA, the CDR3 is TGCAGTGCTAGAGATGGGGACAGGGGCACAGATACGCAGTATTTT.

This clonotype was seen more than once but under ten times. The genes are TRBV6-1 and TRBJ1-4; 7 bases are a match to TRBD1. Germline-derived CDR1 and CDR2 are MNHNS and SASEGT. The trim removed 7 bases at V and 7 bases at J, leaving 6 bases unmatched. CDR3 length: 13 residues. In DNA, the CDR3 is TGTGCCAGCATAGAGGGGGCGGTTGAAAAACTGTTTTTT. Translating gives CASIEGAVEKLFF.

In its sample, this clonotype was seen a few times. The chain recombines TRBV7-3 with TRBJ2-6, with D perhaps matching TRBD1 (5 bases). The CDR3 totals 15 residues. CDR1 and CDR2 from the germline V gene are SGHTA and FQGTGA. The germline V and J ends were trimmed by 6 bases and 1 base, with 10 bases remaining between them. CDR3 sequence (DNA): TGTGCCAGCAGGGTAGCAGGGTCTGGGGCCAACGTCCTGACTTTC. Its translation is CASRVAGSGANVLTF.

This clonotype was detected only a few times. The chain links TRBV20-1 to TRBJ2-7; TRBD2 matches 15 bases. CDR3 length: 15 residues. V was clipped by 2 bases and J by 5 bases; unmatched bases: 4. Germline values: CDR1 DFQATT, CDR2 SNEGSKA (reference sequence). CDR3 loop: CSARYRTSGRDEQYF. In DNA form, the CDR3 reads TGCAGTGCTAGATACCGGACTAGCGGGAGGGACGAGCAGTACTTC.

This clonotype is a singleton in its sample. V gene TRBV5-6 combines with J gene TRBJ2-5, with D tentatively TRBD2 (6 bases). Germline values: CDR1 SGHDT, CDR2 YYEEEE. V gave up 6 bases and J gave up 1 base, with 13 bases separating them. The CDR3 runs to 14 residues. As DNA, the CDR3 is TGTGCCAGCACCAGATACGGGGGCCAAGAGACCCAGTACTTC. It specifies CASTRYGGQETQYF.

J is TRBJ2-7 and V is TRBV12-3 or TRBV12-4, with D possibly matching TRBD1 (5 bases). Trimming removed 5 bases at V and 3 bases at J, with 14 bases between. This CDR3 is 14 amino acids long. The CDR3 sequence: CASSKSRDGYEQYF. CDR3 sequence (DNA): TGTGCCAGCAGTAAGTCCAGGGATGGCTACGAGCAGTACTTC.

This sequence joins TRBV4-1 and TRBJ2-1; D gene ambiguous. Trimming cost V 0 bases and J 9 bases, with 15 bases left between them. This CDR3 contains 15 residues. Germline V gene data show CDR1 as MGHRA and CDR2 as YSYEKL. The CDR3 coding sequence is TGCGCCAGCAGCCAAGATATCCGGCCATCGGGTGAGCAGTTCTTC. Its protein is CASSQDIRPSGEQFF.

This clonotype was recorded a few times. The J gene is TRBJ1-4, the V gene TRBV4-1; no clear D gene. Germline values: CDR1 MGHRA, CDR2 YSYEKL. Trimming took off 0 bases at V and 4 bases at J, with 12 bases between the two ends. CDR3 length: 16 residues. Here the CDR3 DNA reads TGCGCCAGCAGCCAAGAAGTCGGGAGGAATAATGAAAAACTGTTTTTT. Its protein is CASSQEVGRNNEKLFF.

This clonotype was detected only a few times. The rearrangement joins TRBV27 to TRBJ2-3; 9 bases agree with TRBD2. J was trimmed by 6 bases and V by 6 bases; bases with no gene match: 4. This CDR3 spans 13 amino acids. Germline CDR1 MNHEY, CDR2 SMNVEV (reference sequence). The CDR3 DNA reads TGTGCCAGCAGCGGACTAGCGAGGGATACGCAGTATTTT. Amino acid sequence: CASSGLARDTQYF.

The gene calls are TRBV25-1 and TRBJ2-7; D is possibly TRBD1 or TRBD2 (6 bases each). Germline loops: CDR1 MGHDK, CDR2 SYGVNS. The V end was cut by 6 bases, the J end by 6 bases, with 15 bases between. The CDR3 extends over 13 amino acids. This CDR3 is CASSKGLGAEQYF. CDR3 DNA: TGTGCCAGCAGCAAGGGACTGGGGGCCGAGCAGTACTTC.

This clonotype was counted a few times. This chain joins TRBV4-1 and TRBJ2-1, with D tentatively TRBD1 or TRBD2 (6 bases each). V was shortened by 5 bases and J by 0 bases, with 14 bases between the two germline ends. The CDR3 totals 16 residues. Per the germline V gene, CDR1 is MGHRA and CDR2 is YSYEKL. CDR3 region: CASSSGEGGSYNEQFF. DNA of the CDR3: TGCGCCAGCAGCTCAGGCGAGGGGGGCTCCTACAATGAGCAGTTCTTC.

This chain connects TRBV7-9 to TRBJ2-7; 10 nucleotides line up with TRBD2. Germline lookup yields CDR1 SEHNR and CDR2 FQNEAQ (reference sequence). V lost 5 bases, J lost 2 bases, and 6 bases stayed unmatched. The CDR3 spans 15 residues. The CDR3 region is CASSPILAGAYEQYF. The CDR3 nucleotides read TGTGCCAGCAGCCCGATCCTAGCGGGAGCCTACGAGCAGTACTTC.

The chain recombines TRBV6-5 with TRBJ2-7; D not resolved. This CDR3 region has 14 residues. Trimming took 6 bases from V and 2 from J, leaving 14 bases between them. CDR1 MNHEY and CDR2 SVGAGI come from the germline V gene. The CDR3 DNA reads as TGTGCCAGCAGCCCGGGTCTTCGGGCCTACGAGCAGTACTTC. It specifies CASSPGLRAYEQYF.

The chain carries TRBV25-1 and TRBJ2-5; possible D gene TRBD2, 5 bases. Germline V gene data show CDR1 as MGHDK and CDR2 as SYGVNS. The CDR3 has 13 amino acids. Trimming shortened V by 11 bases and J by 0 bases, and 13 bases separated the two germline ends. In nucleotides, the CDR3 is TGTGCCGCCGGACTCACCAACCAAGAGACCCAGTACTTC. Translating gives CAAGLTNQETQYF.